One sample yielded the 5 T cell receptor beta chains listed below, sequenced in a study of OX40 agonist ivuxolimab in advanced cancers. Some clones are missing from TCRdb's copy, which holds only in-frame ones; the method was immunoSEQ multiplex PCR. In the table there are approximately 90,000 clones, around 90% of which are singletons. The specimen was CD4+ or CD8+ T cells sorted from blood, collected in a trial of the OX40 agonist ivuxolimab. These receptors all come from an adult with an advanced solid tumor such as melanoma, head and neck, liver or kidney cancer.

The chain combines TRBV7-2 with TRBJ1-4; D remains unclear. V lost 4 bases to trimming and J lost 5 bases, with 14 bases between them. Looked up from germline, CDR1 is SGHTA and CDR2 is FQGNSA. The CDR3 runs to 15 residues. CDR3 bases: TGTGCCAGCAGCTCTCTGGGGAAGGAGAATGAAAAACTGTTTTTT. It is translated as CASSSLGKENEKLFF.

CDR3 sequence (DNA): TGTGCCAGCAGCTCGTCGGCAGAACGAAACACCATATATTTT. Residues: CASSSSAERNTIYF. The chain recombines TRBV11-3 with TRBJ1-3; no firm D call. The CDR3 totals 14 residues. The V and J ends lost 4 bases and 5 bases respectively, with 12 bases between them. Per germline, CDR1 SGHNT and CDR2 YENEEA.

In its sample, this clone was seen once. V usage is TRBV5-6 and J usage is TRBJ1-4, with 9 bases fitting TRBD1. The germline V gene encodes CDR1 SGHDT and CDR2 YYEEEE. The CDR3 is made up of 15 amino acids. The ends lost 3 bases at V and 8 bases at J; junction bases unmatched: 8. The CDR3 bases are TGTGCCAGCAGCTCTACCGGGACAGGGTGGGAAAAACTGTTTTTT. Its protein is CASSSTGTGWEKLFF.

The gene calls are TRBV5-1 and TRBJ1-4, with TRBD1 identical over 7 bases. The CDR3 is made up of 15 amino acids. Per germline, CDR1 SGHRS and CDR2 YFSETQ. Losses at the gene ends were 0 bases for V and 8 bases for J; bases not matched to a gene: 7. The CDR3 protein is CASSLGQGGKEKLFF. CDR3 bases: TGCGCCAGCAGCTTGGGACAGGGAGGAAAGGAAAAACTGTTTTTT.

V gene TRBV27 combines with J gene TRBJ2-2, with D perhaps TRBD1 or TRBD2 (5 bases each). Per the germline V gene, CDR1 is MNHEY and CDR2 is SMNVEV (reference sequence). Deletions cut 0 bases from V and 1 base from J, with 9 bases between. The CDR3 length is 16 residues. CDR3 sequence: CASSLSPGRNTGELFF. As DNA, the CDR3 is TGTGCCAGCAGTTTATCCCCGGGACGGAACACCGGGGAGCTGTTTTTT.